This T cell receptor beta chain was sequenced during a study of shared clonotypes between healthy human individuals. Points from the study as a whole: Relative to clonotypes present in all four donors, those not shared had lower generation probabilities. Clonotype sharing levels among donors were expected to vary with sequencing depth.

This CDR3 has 17 amino acids. The junction had 10 bases not matched to a gene; V was cut back by 2 bases and J by 1 base. Germline values: CDR1 MNHNS, CDR2 SASEGT. Details on this clone: As yet, its antigen is unknown.

The investigators split CD4+ cells into a CD45RA+ naive subset and a CD45RA-negative memory subset. Data came from immunoSEQ multiplex PCR; TCRdb stores just in-frame clones and leaves some out. The sample carries fewer than 1.4 million clones, approximately 80% recorded once. This clonotype was sampled from a man aged 18-30 years in good health. Some clones in this sample may be carry-over from other donors' samples. The J gene is TRBJ2-5, the V gene TRBV6-1; the match to TRBD1 covers 7 bases. Sequencing input: memory CD4+ T cells from PBMCs. The subset was: CD45RA-negative fraction. The CDR3 reads CASSEKGAPFGQETQYF. CDR3 bases: TGTGCCAGCAGTGAAAAGGGGGCCCCCTTCGGCCAAGAGACCCAGTACTTC.